Following are 11 T cell receptor beta chains from one sample sequenced in a study of cytomegalovirus exposure and HLA in healthy donors. The PCR ran on 60 Vbeta and 13 Jbeta primers. Sequencing used immunoSEQ multiplex PCR; TCRdb keeps in-frame clones, though not all of them. The table has 150,000 to 200,000 clones, about 80% seen once. Input material: PBMCs. These receptors all stem from a man aged 18-30 years in good health and CMV-seropositive.

This sequence joins TRBV28 and TRBJ2-7; 10 nucleotides align to TRBD2. The V segment lost 6 bases and the J segment 3 bases; nucleotides outside the gene matches: 11. The CDR3 consists of 16 residues. Per the germline V gene, CDR1 is MDHEN and CDR2 is SYDVKM. CDR3 nucleotides: TGTGCCAGCAGCCTGGAAAGACTAGCGGGTCACTACGAGCAGTACTTC. Protein: CASSLERLAGHYEQYF.

This clone was seen a single time. This chain links TRBV19 with TRBJ2-2; the D is unclear. The CDR3 is 13 residues long. The germline V gene has CDR1 LNHDA and CDR2 SQIVND (reference sequence). V lost 7 bases, J lost 5 bases, and 11 bases lay in between. This chain's CDR3 is CASISTVTGELFF. Written as DNA, the CDR3 is TGTGCCAGTATCTCCACGGTTACCGGGGAGCTGTTTTTT. The full variable domain, its missing parts supplied by reference TRBV19 and TRBJ2-2, is DGGITQSPKYLFRKEGQNVTLSCEQNLNHDAMYWYRQDPGQGLRLIYYSQIVNDFQKGDIAEGYSVSREKKESFPLTVTSAQKNPTAFYLCASISTVTGELFFGEGSRLTVL.

The chain joins TRBV5-1 to TRBJ2-1; 12 bases agree with TRBD2. From germline, CDR1 is SGHRS and CDR2 YFSETQ. This CDR3 region has 17 residues. Trimming took 1 base from V and 7 from J; bases not matched to a gene: 9. CDR3 amino acids: CASSLYGTSGLRNEQFF. CDR3 in DNA: TGCGCCAGCAGCTTGTACGGGACTAGCGGGTTGCGGAATGAGCAGTTCTTC.

The chain has TRBV10-1 and TRBJ1-3, with a possible D match to TRBD1 (6 bases). CDR3 length equals 14 residues. Germline V gene data show CDR1 as WNHNN and CDR2 as SYGVQD (reference sequence). The ends were cut back, 4 bases at V and 0 bases at J, with 7 bases in the middle. The CDR3 DNA reads as TGCGCCAGCAGTGGGACAGCCTCTGGAAACACCATATATTTT. Translation gives CASSGTASGNTIYF.

This chain uses TRBV7-9 with TRBJ1-4, with no clear D. This CDR3 region has 15 residues. V was pared by 0 bases and J by 8 bases, with 13 bases between. Germline CDR1 SEHNR, CDR2 FQNEAQ (reference sequence). CDR3 bases: TGTGCCAGCAGCTTAGCCGGGGATTTTGGAGAAAAACTGTTTTTT. Protein product: CASSLAGDFGEKLFF. The full variable domain, completed using reference TRBV7-9 and TRBJ1-4, is DTGVSQNPRHKITKRGQNVTFRCDPISEHNRLYWYRQTLGQGPEFLTYFQNEAQLEKSRLLSDRFSAERPKGSFSTLEIQRTEQGDSAMYLCASSLAGDFGEKLFFGSGTQLSVL.

CDR3 in DNA: TGCGCCAGCAGCTTGTCAGGGGCGAGCTCTGGAAACACCATATATTTT. It encodes CASSLSGASSGNTIYF. The rearrangement links TRBV5-1 to TRBJ1-3, with D possibly matching TRBD1 (6 bases). The germline V and J ends were trimmed by 1 base and 0 bases, with 11 bases remaining between them. This CDR3 has 16 amino acids. Per the germline V gene, CDR1 is SGHRS and CDR2 is YFSETQ.

The rearrangement links TRBV2 to TRBJ1-4; D is perhaps TRBD1 (6 bases). The ends were cut back, 3 bases at V and 7 bases at J, with 12 bases in the middle. The germline CDR1 and CDR2 sequences are SNHLY and FYNNEI. CDR3 size: 14 residues. The CDR3 nucleotides read TGTGCCAGCAGTGAGGGGGGGGCCGGTGAAAAACTGTTTTTT. Protein sequence: CASSEGGAGEKLFF.

The chain carries TRBV19 and TRBJ2-7; D possibly corresponds to TRBD2 (7 bases). The length of the CDR3 is 15 residues. The germline V and J ends were trimmed by 0 bases and 6 bases, with 15 bases remaining between them. The germline gives CDR1 LNHDA, CDR2 SQIVND (reference sequence). CDR3 protein: CASSIDLGGEIEQYF. The CDR3 DNA is TGTGCCAGTAGTATAGATCTAGGGGGGGAGATCGAGCAGTACTTC.

This clone was observed a few times. The chain recombines TRBV20-1 with TRBJ2-7, with unresolved D. The CDR3 contains 11 residues. Germline CDR1 DFQATT, CDR2 SNEGSKA (reference sequence). The V end lost 5 bases, the J end lost 0 bases, and 5 bases lay between the germline ends. The CDR3 region is CSALRSYEQYF. CDR3 DNA sequence: TGCAGTGCTCTACGCTCCTACGAGCAGTACTTC.

This clone was seen only a few times. This chain uses TRBV5-8 with TRBJ2-3; tentative D call: TRBD2 (7 bases). The CDR3 sequence is 18 residues long. CDR1 is SGHTS, CDR2 YDEGEE, per germline. Deletions cut 3 bases from V and 0 bases from J, with 20 bases between. CDR3 sequence reads: CASSSHWSGGASTDTQYF. CDR3 DNA: TGTGCCAGCAGCTCCCACTGGAGTGGGGGGGCAAGCACAGATACGCAGTATTTT.

The genes are TRBV4-1 and TRBJ2-7; 8 bases agree with TRBD2. The CDR3 consists of 16 residues. Unmatched junction bases numbered 8, after V lost 3 bases and J lost 1 base. Germline CDR1 is MGHRA and CDR2 is YSYEKL. The CDR3 here is CASSHGLAGLSYEQYF. CDR3 sequence (DNA): TGCGCCAGCAGCCATGGGCTAGCGGGCCTTTCCTACGAGCAGTACTTC.